The subject of this entry is one T cell receptor beta chain. TCRdb keeps only in-frame clones here, not all; method: immunoSEQ multiplex PCR. The sample has about 120,000 clones, 80% to 90% seen once. The sample belongs to a study of blood T cell repertoires in COVID-19. Germline V gene sequence: CDR1 SGHTA, CDR2 FQGNSA. The V and J ends lost 4 bases and 9 bases respectively, with 16 bases between them. The CDR3 is 14 amino acids. This chain links TRBV7-2 with TRBJ2-1, with D maybe TRBD2 (5 bases). The receptor comes from a man in his forties with acute or convalescent COVID-19. The material sequenced was peripheral blood. This CDR3 is CASSSQLVAGEQFF. The DNA of the CDR3 is TGTGCCAGCAGCTCTCAACTAGTAGCCGGTGAGCAGTTCTTC.